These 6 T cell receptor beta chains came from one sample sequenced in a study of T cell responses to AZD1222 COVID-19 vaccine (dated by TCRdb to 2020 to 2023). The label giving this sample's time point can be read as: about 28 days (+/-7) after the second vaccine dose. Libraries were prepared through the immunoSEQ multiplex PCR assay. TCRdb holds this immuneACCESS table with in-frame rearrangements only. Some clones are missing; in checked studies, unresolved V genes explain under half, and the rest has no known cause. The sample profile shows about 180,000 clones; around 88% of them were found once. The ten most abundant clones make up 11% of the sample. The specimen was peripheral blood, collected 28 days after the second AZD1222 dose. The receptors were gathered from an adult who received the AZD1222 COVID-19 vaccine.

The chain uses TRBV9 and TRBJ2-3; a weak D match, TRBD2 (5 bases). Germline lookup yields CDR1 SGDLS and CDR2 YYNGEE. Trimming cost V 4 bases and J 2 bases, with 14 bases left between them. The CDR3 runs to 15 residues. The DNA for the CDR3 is TGTGCCAGCAGCATCCGGACGGACTCCACAGATACGCAGTATTTT. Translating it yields CASSIRTDSTDTQYF.

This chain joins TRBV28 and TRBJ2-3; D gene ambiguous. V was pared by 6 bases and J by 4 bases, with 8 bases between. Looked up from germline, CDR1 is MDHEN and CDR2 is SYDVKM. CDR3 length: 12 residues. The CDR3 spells CASRRIADTQYF. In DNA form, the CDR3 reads TGTGCCAGCAGGAGAATCGCAGATACGCAGTATTTT.

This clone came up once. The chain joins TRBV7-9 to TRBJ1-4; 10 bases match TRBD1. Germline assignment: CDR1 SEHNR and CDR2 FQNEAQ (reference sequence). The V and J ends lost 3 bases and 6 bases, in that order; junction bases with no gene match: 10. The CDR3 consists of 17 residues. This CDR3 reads CASSFPTAGTGDEKLFF. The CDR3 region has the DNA TGTGCCAGCAGCTTTCCGACGGCCGGGACAGGGGATGAAAAACTGTTTTTT.

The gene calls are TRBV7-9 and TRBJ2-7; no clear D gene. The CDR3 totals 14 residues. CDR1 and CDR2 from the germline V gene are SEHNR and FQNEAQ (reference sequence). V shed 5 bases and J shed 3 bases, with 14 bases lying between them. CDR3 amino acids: CASSQTPHLYEQYF. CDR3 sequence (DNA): TGTGCCAGCAGCCAAACCCCACACCTCTACGAGCAGTACTTC.

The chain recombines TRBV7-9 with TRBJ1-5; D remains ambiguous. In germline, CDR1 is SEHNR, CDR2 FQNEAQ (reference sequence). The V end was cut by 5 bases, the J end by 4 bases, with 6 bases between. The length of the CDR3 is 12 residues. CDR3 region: CASSPINQPQHF. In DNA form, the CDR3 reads TGTGCCAGCAGCCCGATTAATCAGCCCCAGCATTTT.

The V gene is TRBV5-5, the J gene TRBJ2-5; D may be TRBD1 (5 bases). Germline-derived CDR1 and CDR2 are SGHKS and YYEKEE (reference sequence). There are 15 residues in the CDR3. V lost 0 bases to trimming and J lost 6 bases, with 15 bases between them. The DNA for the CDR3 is TGTGCCAGCAGCTTGGCCTGGGAAGGGGAAAAGACCCAGTACTTC. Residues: CASSLAWEGEKTQYF.